One TCR beta chain is described in this entry. Researchers ran immunoSEQ v3.0 at survey level. Sequencing was performed with immunoSEQ multiplex PCR; in TCRdb, only in-frame clones are kept and a portion is missing. The sample has 20,000 to 25,000 clones; approximately 79% are singletons. The data are from a study of long-term antiretroviral therapy in people with HIV. Trimming pared 2 bases from V and 4 bases from J, leaving 11 bases between. The CDR3 is 13 amino acids. Germline assignment: CDR1 SQVTM and CDR2 ANQGSEA. The chain links TRBV29-1 to TRBJ1-2; D is undetermined. The specimen was unsorted PBMCs, collected 1.2 years after starting antiretroviral therapy. This clonotype originated in a woman aged 40 to 50 with HIV. The CDR3 sequence: CSVESQPTYGYTF. DNA of the CDR3: TGCAGCGTTGAATCCCAGCCTACCTATGGCTACACCTTC.